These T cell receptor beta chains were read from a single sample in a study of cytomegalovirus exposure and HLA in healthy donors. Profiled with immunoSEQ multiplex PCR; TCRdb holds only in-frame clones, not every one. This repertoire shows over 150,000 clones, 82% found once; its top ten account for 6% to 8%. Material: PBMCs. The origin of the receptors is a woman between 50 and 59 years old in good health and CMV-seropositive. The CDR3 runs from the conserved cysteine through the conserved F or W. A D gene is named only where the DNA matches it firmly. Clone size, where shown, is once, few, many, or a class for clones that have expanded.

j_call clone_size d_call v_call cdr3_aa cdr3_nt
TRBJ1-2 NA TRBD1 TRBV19 CASSIDRQGISIYGYTF TGTGCCAGTAGTATAGATCGACAGGGAATCTCTATCTATGGCTACACCTTC
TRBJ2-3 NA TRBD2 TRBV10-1 CASSESASGAPRTQYF TGCGCCAGCAGTGAGTCCGCTAGCGGGGCCCCCCGTACGCAGTATTTT
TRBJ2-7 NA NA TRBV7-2 CASSSGVLYEQYF TGTGCCAGCAGCTCCGGGGTCCTCTACGAGCAGTACTTC
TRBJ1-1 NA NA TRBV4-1 CASSQDRGGEAFF TGCGCCAGCAGCCAAGACAGGGGTGGAGAAGCTTTCTTT
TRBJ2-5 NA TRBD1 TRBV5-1 CASSLRTGLETQYF TGCGCCAGCAGCTTACGGACAGGGCTGGAGACCCAGTACTTC
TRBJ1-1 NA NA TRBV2 CASSSTDPGAFF TGTGCCAGCAGTTCGACAGACCCGGGAGCTTTCTTT
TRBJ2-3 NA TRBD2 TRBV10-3 CAIDSGNTDTQYF TGTGCCATCGATAGCGGGAACACAGATACGCAGTATTTT
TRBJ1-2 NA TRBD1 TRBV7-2 CASSPGQGYGYTF TGTGCCAGCAGCCCGGGACAGGGATATGGCTACACCTTC
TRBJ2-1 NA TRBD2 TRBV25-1 CASRTSGGANEQFF TGTGCCAGCAGGACTAGCGGGGGGGCCAACGAGCAGTTCTTC
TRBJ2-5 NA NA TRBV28 CASSLMGLQETQYF TGTGCCAGCAGCTTAATGGGGCTCCAAGAGACCCAGTACTTC
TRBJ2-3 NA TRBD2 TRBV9 CASTEVPGTSGSTLPWAHTDTQYF TGTGCCAGCACCGAAGTCCCCGGGACTAGCGGGTCTACGCTACCCTGGGCACACACAGATACGCAGTATTTT
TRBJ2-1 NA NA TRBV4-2 CASSQGVADYNEQFF TGTGCCAGCAGCCAAGGGGTAGCGGACTACAATGAGCAGTTCTTC
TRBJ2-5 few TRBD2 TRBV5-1 CASSFNRLAGGKETQYF TGCGCCAGCAGCTTTAATAGGCTAGCGGGAGGGAAAGAGACCCAGTACTTC
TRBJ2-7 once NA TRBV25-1 CASSELRTIQPIYEQYF TGTGCCAGCAGTGAATTACGGACAATCCAACCCATCTACGAGCAGTACTTC
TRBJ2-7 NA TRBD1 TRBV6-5 CATSGTGIYEQYF TGTGCCACCTCCGGGACAGGGATCTACGAGCAGTACTTC
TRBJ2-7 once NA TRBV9 CASSIEPGTYREQYF TGTGCCAGCAGCATCGAACCGGGGACATATCGGGAGCAGTACTTC
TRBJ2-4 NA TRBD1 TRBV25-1 CASSELLGQSLTKNSQYF TGTGCCAGCAGTGAACTTTTGGGACAGTCTTTAACCAAAAACAGTCAGTACTTC